This is a list of T cell receptor beta chains from one sample in a study of blood T cell repertoires in COVID-19. The table came from immunoSEQ multiplex PCR; TCRdb's copy has only in-frame clones and leaves some out. The data contain around 130,000 clones, 80% to 85% of them singletons. The sample taken for sequencing was peripheral blood. The source is a man aged 25 to 45 with COVID-19, enrolled during active disease. Each CDR3 is given with its conserved first and last residue. A D gene is named only where the DNA matches it firmly. Part of the rows lack a size; the others show once, few, many or a class for expanded clones.

CDR3 DNA | CDR3 protein | J gene | V gene | D gene | clone size
TGTGCCAGCAGCTTAGGGCAGCGTGGCTCCTACAATGAGCAGTTCTTC | CASSLGQRGSYNEQFF | TRBJ2-1 | TRBV11-2 | - | -
TGTGCCAGCAGCCGGATGGTTTTAGGGGGCGCCCGGTGGAGTGCGGGAGGCGCAGAGACCCAGTACTTC | CASSRMVLGGARWSAGGAETQYF | TRBJ2-5 | TRBV7-8 | - | -
TGCGCCAGCAGCTTGGGAGGCAGGGGGCTCGTCTATGGCTACACCTTC | CASSLGGRGLVYGYTF | TRBJ1-2 | TRBV5-1 | TRBD1 | few
TGTGCCAGCAGCCAAGGGACTAGCGAGTACAATGAGCAGTTCTTC | CASSQGTSEYNEQFF | TRBJ2-1 | TRBV14 | TRBD2 | -
TGTGCCAGCAGCAGCTCGAGGGCAGCCTCATGGAGCTATGGCTACACCTTC | CASSSSRAASWSYGYTF | TRBJ1-2 | TRBV7-8 | - | -
TGCAGCGTTCGGACAGGGGGCTATGGCTACACCTTC | CSVRTGGYGYTF | TRBJ1-2 | TRBV29-1 | TRBD1 | -
TGTGCCAGTCTACTAACAGGGGAAACCGGGGAGCTGTTTTTT | CASLLTGETGELFF | TRBJ2-2 | TRBV19 | TRBD1 | -
TGTGCCAGCAGCTTGACAGGGGCCTCCTACGAGCAGTACTTC | CASSLTGASYEQYF | TRBJ2-7 | TRBV7-2 | TRBD1 | once
TGTGCCAGCAGCCACCTCGGTAGCGGGAGGGCCGGAGATACGCAGTATTTT | CASSHLGSGRAGDTQYF | TRBJ2-3 | TRBV14 | TRBD2 | -
TGCGCCAGCAGCCAAGGCTCTAGCGGAGGCTACTATTACAATGAGCAGTTCTTC | CASSQGSSGGYYYNEQFF | TRBJ2-1 | TRBV4-1 | TRBD2 | -
TGTGCCAGCGTCCTCCAGGGCGGACACGAGCAGTACTTC | CASVLQGGHEQYF | TRBJ2-7 | TRBV6-6 | - | -
TGTGCCAGCAGCTTAGCGGGACTCCGCCGGATCTACAATGAGCAGTTCTTC | CASSLAGLRRIYNEQFF | TRBJ2-1 | TRBV7-9 | - | -
TGCGCCAGCTCAAGGGACAGGGTGGGCTATGGCTACACCTTC | CASSRDRVGYGYTF | TRBJ1-2 | TRBV5-1 | TRBD1 | -
TGTGCCAGCAGATCCTCTGAAGCTTTCTTT | CASRSSEAFF | TRBJ1-1 | TRBV25-1 | - | -
TGTGCCAGCAGCCTAGGGACTAGCGGGAGGATGGCAGATACGCAGTATTTT | CASSLGTSGRMADTQYF | TRBJ2-3 | TRBV3-1/TRBV3-2 | TRBD2 | -
TGTGCCACCAGCAGGGTAGCGGGAGCGGGGGGGGAGCTGTTTTTT | CATSRVAGAGGELFF | TRBJ2-2 | TRBV15 | TRBD2 | once
TGTGCCAGCAGCTCAGTATTCAATCAGCCCCAGCATTTT | CASSSVFNQPQHF | TRBJ1-5 | TRBV7-2 | - | -
TGTGCCAGCAGTCCGGTTGGGGGGAGGCGGCAAGAGACCCAGTACTTC | CASSPVGGRRQETQYF | TRBJ2-5 | TRBV28 | - | -